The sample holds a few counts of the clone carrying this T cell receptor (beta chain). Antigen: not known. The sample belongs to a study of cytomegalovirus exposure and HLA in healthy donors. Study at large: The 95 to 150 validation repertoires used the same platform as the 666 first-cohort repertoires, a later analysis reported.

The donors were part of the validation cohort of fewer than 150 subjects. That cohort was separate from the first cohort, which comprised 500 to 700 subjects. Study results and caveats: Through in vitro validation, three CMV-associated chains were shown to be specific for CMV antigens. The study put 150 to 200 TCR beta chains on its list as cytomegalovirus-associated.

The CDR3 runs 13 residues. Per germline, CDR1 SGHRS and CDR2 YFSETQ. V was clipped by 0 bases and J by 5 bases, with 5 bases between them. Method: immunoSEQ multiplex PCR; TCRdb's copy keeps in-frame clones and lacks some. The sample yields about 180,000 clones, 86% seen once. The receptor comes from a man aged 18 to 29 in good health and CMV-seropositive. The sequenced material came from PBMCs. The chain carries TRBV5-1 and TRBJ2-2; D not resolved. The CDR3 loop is CASSLDSTGELFF. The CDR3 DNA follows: TGCGCCAGCAGCTTGGATAGTACCGGGGAGCTGTTTTTT.